These 2 T cell receptor beta chains were all obtained from the same sample, sequenced in a study of spatial heterogeneity in lung cancer (dated 2019 in TCRdb). In light of the paper, this sample's time point label describes: sample taken at primary tumor resection. Study-wide conclusions, independent of this receptor: The tumor nonsynonymous mutation count correlated with the number of expanded alpha and beta TCRs within the tumor.

The library was obtained by 5' RACE. TCRdb records NextSeq 500 as the sequencer. The public reads were run again by TCRdb, first through fastp at Q25 and then through MiXCR, and only productive beta chains were kept. CDR3 protein sequences are deduplicated, and each keeps its most common genes and DNA. This sample holds 7,300 or so distinct CDR3 sequences; about 14% were observed only once. Roughly 10% of the sample lies in the top ten. Their specific antigens are unknown. Here the sequenced sample was lung tumor tissue, taken at surgery. Receptors originate from a female donor with early-stage non-small cell lung cancer.

This clonotype was counted many times. This beta chain lies outside the target of a library built for alpha chains; its clone size means little. The chain has TRBV6-2 or TRBV6-3 and TRBJ2-5, with 12 nucleotides matching TRBD1. From germline, CDR1 is MNHEY and CDR2 SVGEGT. The CDR3 has 15 residues. The junction had 8 bases not matched to a gene; V was cut back by 6 bases and J by 6 bases. The CDR3 protein is CASRTGTGGTKTQYF. The CDR3 DNA follows: TGTGCCAGCAGGACCGGGACAGGGGGCACGAAGACCCAGTACTTC.

Turning to this clonotype: For a library built for alpha chains, this beta chain is a stray read; little rests on its size. The chain is built from TRBV28 and TRBJ2-5; D not resolved. The germline gives CDR1 MDHEN, CDR2 SYDVKM. The V end lost 6 bases, the J end lost 0 bases, and 5 bases lay between the germline ends. The CDR3 has 12 residues. This chain's CDR3 is CASSGYQETQYF. CDR3 coding DNA: TGTGCCAGCAGCGGGTACCAAGAGACCCAGTACTTC.